The next 30 T cell receptor beta chains were all read from a single sample in a study of T cell repertoires in cytomegalovirus infection. TCRdb fed the reads into MiXCR, producing one record per CDR3 protein. The data contain about 890,000 distinct CDR3 sequences, around 30% of them singletons. Their antigen targets remain unknown. The sequencing used cultured CD8+ T cells from PBMCs, collected from culture after CMV antigen stimulation. These receptors came from a human donor in good health (CMV status not recorded). Some clones in this sample may be carry-over from other donors' samples.

In this sample, this clonotype turned up a few times. The gene calls are TRBV27 and TRBJ1-2; TRBD1 is a possible D gene (6 bases). The CDR3 is 15 amino acids. Germline V gene data show CDR1 as MNHEY and CDR2 as SMNVEV (reference sequence). V lost 2 bases and J lost 7, with 17 bases in between. The CDR3 loop is CASSLRQEILGGYTF. CDR3 in DNA: TGTGCCAGCAGTTTAAGACAGGAGATACTAGGTGGCTACACCTTC.

The V call is TRBV29-1, the J call TRBJ1-2; D gene uncertain. V lost 0 bases and J lost 4, with 9 bases in between. The CDR3 length is 13 residues. CDR1 is SQVTM and CDR2 is ANQGSEA in the germline V gene. Written as DNA, the CDR3 is TGCAGCGTTGAAGATGGGGTGATCTATGGCTACACCTTC. Translated, it gives CSVEDGVIYGYTF.

This rearrangement joins TRBV24-1 to TRBJ2-1, with 9 bases lining up with TRBD1. Germline V lookup: CDR1 KGHDR, CDR2 SFDVKD. This CDR3 is built from 16 residues. The J segment lost 2 bases and the V segment lost 5 bases, leaving 6 bases of the junction unmatched. Written as DNA, the CDR3 is TGTGCCACCAGTGCCCGGGACAGGGCCCCCTACAATGAGCAGTTCTTC. Encoded protein: CATSARDRAPYNEQFF.

The sample holds a few counts of this clonotype. The rearrangement joins TRBV7-8 to TRBJ2-7; D is perhaps TRBD2 (6 bases). This CDR3 contains 15 residues. Germline V lookup: CDR1 SGHVS, CDR2 FQNEAQ. V lost 2 bases, J lost 3 bases, and 14 bases lay in between. The CDR3 nucleotides are TGTGCCAGCAGCTTAATGGGGGGTCCTTACTACGAGCAGTACTTC. Its protein product is CASSLMGGPYYEQYF. The full variable domain, rest sourced from reference TRBV7-8 and TRBJ2-7, is GAGVSQSPRYKVAKRGQDVALRCDPISGHVSLFWYQQALGQGPEFLTYFQNEAQLDKSGLPSDRFFAERPEGSVSTLKIQRTQQEDSAVYLCASSLMGGPYYEQYFGPGTRLTVT.

The V call is TRBV20-1, the J call TRBJ1-2, with 11 bases aligning to TRBD1. The trim removed 6 bases at V and 6 bases at J, leaving 6 bases unmatched. Germline-derived CDR1 and CDR2 are DFQATT and SNEGSKA (reference sequence). CDR3 length equals 13 residues. In DNA, the CDR3 is TGCAGTGCCGTGGACAGGGGGCTTAATGGCTACACCTTC. Its translation: CSAVDRGLNGYTF.

As regards this clonotype: The CDR3 end shows no conserved phenylalanine or tryptophan, and so a read error is likely. The CDR3 DNA reads TGTGCCAGCACCCTTAGCCCGGGACAGAGCACAGATACGCAGTATGTT. It is translated as CASTLSPGQSTDTQYV. The rearrangement uses TRBV12-3 or TRBV12-4 and TRBJ2-3; the match to TRBD1 covers 7 bases. The CDR3 is made up of 16 amino acids. The V segment lost 7 bases and the J segment 0 bases; nucleotides outside the gene matches: 10.

This clonotype showed up just a few times. This rearrangement joins TRBV6-2 or TRBV6-3 to TRBJ2-7, with D uncertain. Germline V gives CDR1 MNHEY, CDR2 SVGEGT. Trimming removed 0 bases at V and 4 bases at J, with 10 bases between. This CDR3 is 14 amino acids long. The CDR3 reads CASSYSLGKYEQYF. CDR3 coding DNA: TGTGCCAGCAGTTACTCGCTGGGGAAGTACGAGCAGTACTTC.

This clonotype was counted at least ten times. The genes are TRBV7-6 and TRBJ2-1; unclear D gene. The V end lost 1 base, the J end lost 0 bases, and 10 bases lay between the germline ends. This CDR3 has 16 amino acids. The germline gives CDR1 SGHVS, CDR2 FNYEAQ. The CDR3 sequence is CASSLEPVGSYNEQFF. The CDR3 DNA follows: TGTGCCAGCAGCTTAGAGCCGGTAGGCTCCTACAATGAGCAGTTCTTC.

The V call is TRBV7-8, the J call TRBJ1-5; D not certain. V gave up 1 base and J gave up 4 bases, with 14 bases separating them. This CDR3 is 16 amino acids long. Germline CDR1 is SGHVS and CDR2 is FQNEAQ. The CDR3 here is CASSLVVNAQNQPQHF. CDR3 in DNA: TGTGCCAGCAGCTTAGTGGTCAATGCCCAGAATCAGCCCCAGCATTTT.

This clonotype showed up just a few times. The chain recombines TRBV5-5 with TRBJ2-1, with 9 bases fitting TRBD1. The CDR3 is 14 amino acids. Trimming took 5 bases from V and 5 from J; bases not matched to a gene: 5. Germline CDR1 is SGHKS and CDR2 is YYEKEE (reference sequence). The CDR3 coding sequence is TGTGCCAGCAGTTACAGGGGGCTGGACAATGAGCAGTTCTTC. Amino acid sequence: CASSYRGLDNEQFF. Together with reference TRBV5-5 and TRBJ2-1, the CDR3 gives the full variable domain: DAGVTQSPTHLIKTRGQQVTLRCSPISGHKSVSWYQQVLGQGPQFIFQYYEKEERGRGNFPDRFSARQFPNYSSELNVNALLLGDSALYLCASSYRGLDNEQFFGPGTRLTVL.

The V and J genes are TRBV7-8 and TRBJ2-7, with 8 positions matching TRBD1. This CDR3 contains 14 residues. V lost 4 bases to trimming and J lost 5 bases; unmatched junction nucleotides: 7. CDR1 is SGHVS, CDR2 FQNEAQ, per germline. CDR3 in DNA: TGTGCCAGCAGCTCCGCGGACAGGGACGACGAGCAGTACGTC. Translation gives CASSSADRDDEQYV.

There are many counts of this clonotype. The rearrangement links TRBV4-1 to TRBJ1-1; D gene uncertain. V was cut by 4 bases and J by 5 bases, with 11 bases left in between. CDR1 and CDR2 from the germline V gene are MGHRA and YSYEKL. The CDR3 spans 13 residues. The CDR3 is CASSPEGYTEAFF. The CDR3 nucleotides read TGCGCCAGCAGCCCCGAAGGGTATACTGAAGCTTTCTTT.

This clonotype showed up many times. The chain links TRBV7-2 to TRBJ2-7; D is unresolved. The CDR3 extends over 14 amino acids. Germline CDR1 and CDR2: SGHTA and FQGNSA. V was clipped by 5 bases and J by 2 bases, with 13 bases between them. DNA of the CDR3: TGTGCCAGCAGCCCCTACGGCCCCCCCTACGAGCAGTACTTC. The encoded protein is CASSPYGPPYEQYF.

This chain uses TRBV6-6 with TRBJ2-3; 12 bases match TRBD2. Trimming took 1 base from V and 6 from J; bases not matched to a gene: 8. The CDR3 loop spans 17 amino acids. Germline V gene lookup returns CDR1 MNHNY and CDR2 SVGAGI (reference sequence). DNA for the CDR3: TGTGCCAGCAGTTACTACAACCCGGGACTAGCGGGTGATACGCAGTATTTT. Its protein is CASSYYNPGLAGDTQYF.

There are many counts of this clonotype. The chain carries TRBV12-3 or TRBV12-4 and TRBJ2-2; D is ambiguous. The CDR3 is made up of 14 amino acids. V gave up 10 bases and J gave up 4 bases, with 16 bases separating them. The CDR3 DNA reads as TGTGCCACCCGGCATGGACCTACCACCGGGGAGCTGTTTTTT. Translated, it gives CATRHGPTTGELFF.

In this sample, this clonotype turned up many times. The genes are TRBV7-9 and TRBJ2-7; 10 bases line up with TRBD2. The germline V gene encodes CDR1 SEHNR and CDR2 FQNEAQ (reference sequence). V was clipped by 5 bases and J by 2 bases; unmatched bases: 6. The CDR3 is 15 amino acids. CDR3 sequence (DNA): TGTGCCAGCAGCCATAGCGGGGGGAGTCCCTACGAGCAGTACGTC. It specifies CASSHSGGSPYEQYV.

The J gene is TRBJ2-2, the V gene TRBV15; 9 bases fit TRBD1. Germline CDR1 and CDR2: LNHNV and YYDKDF (reference sequence). The CDR3 is made up of 18 amino acids. The J segment lost 7 bases and the V segment lost 6 bases, leaving 18 bases of the junction unmatched. The CDR3 region is CATRSSLNRGLVGGELFF. Here the CDR3 DNA reads TGTGCCACCAGGTCCTCCCTCAACAGGGGGCTCGTCGGCGGGGAGCTGTTTTTT. Full variable domain (outside the CDR3, taken from reference TRBV15 and TRBJ2-2): DAMVIQNPRYQVTQFGKPVTLSCSQTLNHNVMYWYQQKSSQAPKLLFHYYDKDFNNEADTPDNFQSRRPNTSFCFLDIRSPGLGDTAMYLCATRSSLNRGLVGGELFFGEGSRLTVL.

This clonotype was detected only a few times. The genes are TRBV6-6 and TRBJ2-4, with 8 bases identical to TRBD1. Germline V lookup: CDR1 MNHNY, CDR2 SVGAGI (reference sequence). The CDR3 has 14 amino acids. The V segment lost 6 bases and the J segment 3 bases; nucleotides outside the gene matches: 4. CDR3 DNA sequence: TGTGCCAGCAGCTACGACAGGGGCAAAAACATTCAGTACTTC. Amino acids: CASSYDRGKNIQYF.

This clonotype has a count of ten or more. This sequence joins TRBV7-6 and TRBJ2-1, with 10 bases aligning to TRBD2. The V and J ends lost 0 bases and 8 bases, in that order; junction bases with no gene match: 7. CDR3 length: 16 amino acids. Germline V gives CDR1 SGHVS, CDR2 FNYEAQ. The CDR3 nucleotides read TGTGCCAGCAGCTTAGCGGTGAGCGGGGGGGTGTATGAGCAGTTCTTC. Its translation is CASSLAVSGGVYEQFF. Variable domain in full (rest from reference TRBV7-6 and TRBJ2-1): GAGVSQSPRYKVTKRGQDVALRCDPISGHVSLYWYRQALGQGPEFLTYFNYEAQQDKSGLPNDRFSAERPEGSISTLTIQRTEQRDSAMYRCASSLAVSGGVYEQFFGPGTRLTVL.

This clonotype was seen a single time. The chain employs TRBV5-1 and TRBJ2-1, with TRBD2 matching over 8 bases. This CDR3 spans 16 amino acids. V shed 4 bases and J 6 bases; nucleotides not matched to a gene: 12. From germline, CDR1 is SGHRS and CDR2 YFSETQ. Here the CDR3 reads CASSLKSGGPSNEQFF. CDR3 nucleotides: TGCGCCAGCAGCCTCAAATCGGGGGGGCCCAGCAATGAGCAGTTCTTC.

The table lists this clonotype with a few counts. V is TRBV7-2 and J is TRBJ2-7, with a weak D call TRBD2 (5 bases). The CDR3 covers 15 residues. Germline V gene sequence: CDR1 SGHTA, CDR2 FQGNSA. V was shortened by 1 base and J by 5 bases, with 15 bases between the two germline ends. Written as DNA, the CDR3 is TGTGCCAGCAGCTTAGAACTGGTTCCGGAGGACGAGCAGTACGTC. This codes for CASSLELVPEDEQYV.

This clonotype was seen ten or more times. V gene TRBV7-8 combines with J gene TRBJ1-2; TRBD1 agrees at 9 bases. Germline V lookup: CDR1 SGHVS, CDR2 FQNEAQ. The CDR3 has 16 amino acids. V dropped 4 bases and J dropped 3; count of bases not matched to a gene: 9. CDR3 bases: TGTGCCAGCAGCTCTGAACGGACAGGGGTTTACTATGGCTACACCTTC. Translated, it gives CASSSERTGVYYGYTF.

The chain couples TRBV19 to TRBJ1-2; tentative D call: TRBD1 (6 bases). Trimming pared 3 bases from V and 8 bases from J, leaving 13 bases between. CDR1 is LNHDA, CDR2 SQIVND, per germline (reference sequence). This CDR3 region has 13 residues. The CDR3: CASSIVGASGYTF. CDR3 nucleotide sequence: TGTGCCAGTAGTATCGTGGGGGCGAGCGGCTACACCTTC.

This clonotype was observed at least ten times. The chain is built from TRBV6-1 and TRBJ2-7; the D is unclear. The CDR3 runs 13 residues. Germline CDR1 MNHNS, CDR2 SASEGT. Trimming stripped 5 bases from V and 4 bases from J, with 12 bases between. The CDR3 bases are TGTGCCAGCAGTTTAGCCGACATGTACGAGCAGTACGTC. Protein product: CASSLADMYEQYV.

This clonotype has just a few counts. The V call is TRBV6-5, the J call TRBJ2-3; 12 bases map to TRBD2. CDR1 is MNHEY and CDR2 is SVGAGI in the germline V gene. The junction had 2 bases not matched to a gene; V was cut back by 3 bases and J by 1 base. The CDR3 is 16 amino acids. CDR3 coding DNA: TGTGCCAGCAGTTATAGGACTAGCGGGGGCACAGATACGCAGTATTTT. Its translation is CASSYRTSGGTDTQYF.

The chain recombines TRBV19 with TRBJ2-5; D is unclear. The ends were cut back, 8 bases at V and 3 bases at J, with 13 bases in the middle. The CDR3 length is 13 residues. Germline-derived CDR1 and CDR2 are LNHDA and SQIVND (reference sequence). CDR3 sequence (DNA): TGTGCCAGTGAAGGGCCAGGAGAAGAGACCCAGTACTTC. Protein product: CASEGPGEETQYF.

This clonotype was picked up a small number of times. The V call is TRBV12-3 or TRBV12-4, the J call TRBJ1-1; tentative D call: TRBD1 (6 bases). The V gene lost 5 bases and the J gene lost 0 bases, with 10 bases spanning the gap. This CDR3 has 14 residues. The CDR3 DNA reads TGTGCCAGCAGTCAAAGGACAGTGAACACTGAAGCTTTCTTT. This gives the protein CASSQRTVNTEAFF.

The table lists this clonotype with many counts. The rearrangement joins TRBV7-6 to TRBJ1-5; 7 bases align to TRBD1. The CDR3 is 15 residues long. V lost 2 bases and J lost 2; bases outside the gene matches: 3. Germline values: CDR1 SGHVS, CDR2 FNYEAQ. DNA of the CDR3: TGTGCCAGCAGCTTAAGTCAGGGGGGCAATCAGCCCCAGCATTTT. It codes for CASSLSQGGNQPQHF.

V gene TRBV5-6 combines with J gene TRBJ2-7, with D unresolved. V was cut by 3 bases and J by 6 bases, with 13 bases left in between. The V gene's germline CDR1 is SGHDT and CDR2 YYEEEE. The CDR3 sequence is 13 residues long. CDR3 DNA sequence: TGTGCCAGCAGCTGGGATGTATCCGGCGAGCAGTACGTC. Protein sequence: CASSWDVSGEQYV.

This clonotype was detected a few times. The genes are TRBV6-2 or TRBV6-3 and TRBJ2-7; 9 bases align to TRBD1. Germline CDR1 MNHEY, CDR2 SVGEGT. J gave up 0 bases and V 6 bases, and 6 bases lay outside the gene matches. The CDR3 covers 15 residues. The CDR3 here is CASSRRQGGSYEQYV. CDR3 nucleotide sequence: TGTGCCAGCAGCAGACGACAGGGGGGCTCCTACGAGCAGTACGTC.